One sample yielded the 29 T cell receptor beta chains listed below, sequenced in a study of blood T cell repertoires in COVID-19. Data came from immunoSEQ multiplex PCR; TCRdb stores just in-frame clones and leaves some out. Of 150,000 or so clones in the sample, approximately 87% were seen once. Sequencing input: peripheral blood. The receptors here all came from a human donor in a cohort sampled during active COVID-19.

In DNA form, the CDR3 reads TGTGCCAGCAGCTACGAGTGGCGGGGCCGGACTGAAGCTTTCTTT. Translated: CASSYEWRGRTEAFF. The rearrangement links TRBV5-8 to TRBJ1-1; D is perhaps TRBD1 (5 bases). Germline assignment: CDR1 SGHTS and CDR2 YDEGEE. The CDR3 sequence is 15 residues long. V was clipped by 3 bases and J by 5 bases, with 17 bases between them.

This clone was counted between two and nine times. This sequence joins TRBV10-3 and TRBJ2-5; possibly TRBD1 for D (6 bases). V lost 10 bases, J lost 3 bases, and 15 bases lay in between. CDR3 length: 13 amino acids. The V gene's germline CDR1 is ENHRY and CDR2 SYGVKD. CDR3 amino acids: CATDQGKEETQYF. CDR3 DNA: TGTGCCACCGACCAGGGGAAAGAAGAGACCCAGTACTTC.

This chain joins TRBV29-1 and TRBJ1-1, with 10 bases lining up with TRBD1. The CDR3 extends over 15 amino acids. With V trimmed by 2 bases and J by 4 bases, 7 bases remained unmatched. Germline V gene sequence: CDR1 SQVTM, CDR2 ANQGSEA. The CDR3 sequence is CSVESRQGAPTEAFF. The CDR3 DNA follows: TGCAGCGTTGAAAGCCGACAGGGGGCGCCCACTGAAGCTTTCTTT.

J is TRBJ2-5 and V is TRBV7-9; D ambiguous. The CDR3 consists of 14 residues. Trimming pared 1 base from V and 3 bases from J, leaving 9 bases between. Looked up from germline, CDR1 is SEHNR and CDR2 is FQNEAQ (reference sequence). CDR3 nucleotide sequence: TGTGCCAGCAGCTTAGTGGTAGAGAAAGAGACCCAGTACTTC. Amino acid sequence: CASSLVVEKETQYF.

The gene calls are TRBV25-1 and TRBJ2-1; 9 bases align to TRBD2. J lost 0 bases, V lost 5 bases, and 5 bases had no gene match. This CDR3 is 16 amino acids long. CDR1 is MGHDK and CDR2 is SYGVNS in the germline V gene. The CDR3 coding sequence is TGTGCCAGCAGTCAGAGCGGGAGGCGCTCCTACAATGAGCAGTTCTTC. It codes for CASSQSGRRSYNEQFF.

The gene calls are TRBV4-3 and TRBJ2-2, with D perhaps TRBD2 (7 bases). The CDR3 length is 17 residues. The germline V and J ends were trimmed by 0 bases and 4 bases, with 15 bases remaining between them. Germline-derived CDR1 and CDR2 are LGHNA and YSLEER. For the CDR3, the DNA is TGCGCCAGCAGCCAAGACGGCGGAGGGGGGGCCACCGGGGAGCTGTTTTTT. Protein sequence: CASSQDGGGGATGELFF.

This clone was seen a few times. This chain joins TRBV18 and TRBJ1-1, with D tentatively TRBD1 (6 bases). Per the germline V gene, CDR1 is KGHSH and CDR2 is LQKENI. CDR3 length: 15 amino acids. The V gene lost 6 bases and the J gene lost 3 bases, with 17 bases spanning the gap. CDR3 protein: CASSLRQGQDTEAFF. CDR3 DNA: TGTGCCAGCTCCCTCCGGCAGGGGCAAGACACTGAAGCTTTCTTT.

A remark on this clone: It is unclear where the CDR3 begins or ends on the DNA, so no DNA is shown, and the CDR3 is as TCRdb lists it. Here the CDR3 reads CAISTSGGEVYGYTF. The chain couples TRBV10-3 to TRBJ1-2. From germline, CDR1 is ENHRY and CDR2 SYGVKD. A total of 15 residues make up the CDR3, ends included.

CDR3 in amino acids: CASSSTDPPGEQYF. The CDR3 coding sequence is TGTGCCAGCAGTTCCACGGACCCTCCGGGAGAGCAGTACTTC. This sequence joins TRBV6-2 or TRBV6-3 and TRBJ2-7; D possibly corresponds to TRBD2 (5 bases). Per germline, CDR1 MNHEY and CDR2 SVGEGT. The CDR3 has 14 amino acids. The V end was cut by 4 bases, the J end by 7 bases, with 17 bases between.

This clone was seen only once. The genes are TRBV6-2 or TRBV6-3 and TRBJ2-7, with TRBD2 identical over 9 bases. There are 16 residues in the CDR3. Germline values: CDR1 MNHEY, CDR2 SVGEGT. J lost 0 bases, V lost 2 bases, and 5 bases had no gene match. The CDR3 DNA sequence: TGTGCCAGCAGTTACCTTCCGACTAGCGGCTCCTACGAGCAGTACTTC. This translates into CASSYLPTSGSYEQYF.

This clone was recorded only once. The chain's CDR3 is CASSEGPAGGPYEQYF. DNA for the CDR3: TGTGCCAGCAGTGAGGGACCCGCGGGGGGGCCCTACGAGCAGTACTTC. The chain links TRBV6-1 to TRBJ2-7, with 9 bases aligning to TRBD2. CDR1 and CDR2 (germline): MNHNS, SASEGT. J lost 2 bases, V lost 3 bases, and 8 bases had no gene match. The CDR3 contains 16 residues.

The chain is built from TRBV3-1 (or the pseudogene TRBV3-2) and TRBJ1-6, with a tentative D call TRBD1 (5 bases). CDR1 LGHDT and CDR2 YNNKEL come from the germline V gene (reference sequence). The CDR3 has 14 amino acids. The V gene lost 5 bases and the J gene lost 9 bases, with 14 bases spanning the gap. CDR3 coding DNA: TGTGCCAGCAGCGCTCGCAGCAGGGTTTCACCCCTCCACTTT. Its protein product is CASSARSRVSPLHF.

The V gene is TRBV5-4, the J gene TRBJ1-1; maybe TRBD1 (5 bases). V lost 3 bases and J 4 bases, leaving 10 bases between the germline ends. Germline CDR1 and CDR2: SGHNT and YYREEE (reference sequence). This CDR3 has 13 residues. The CDR3 nucleotides are TGTGCCAGCAGCTATCAGGGAAGCACTGAAGCTTTCTTT. Residues: CASSYQGSTEAFF.

This clone was observed a few times. The chain recombines TRBV5-1 with TRBJ1-2, with 7 bases that match TRBD1. The CDR3 has 13 amino acids. The germline V gene encodes CDR1 SGHRS and CDR2 YFSETQ. With V trimmed by 3 bases and J by 5 bases, 4 bases remained unmatched. The DNA for the CDR3 is TGCGCCAGCAGCTCTACAGGGGAATATGGCTACACCTTC. It translates to CASSSTGEYGYTF.

The table lists this clone with a few counts. This chain joins TRBV5-1 and TRBJ2-5; 12 bases line up with TRBD2. Germline CDR1 is SGHRS and CDR2 is YFSETQ. The CDR3 loop spans 16 amino acids. The V and J ends lost 4 bases and 4 bases, in that order; junction bases with no gene match: 8. Here the CDR3 DNA reads TGCGCCAGCAGCCCACCGGGACTAGCGGGTCGAGAGACCCAGTACTTC. Its translation: CASSPPGLAGRETQYF.

The genes are TRBV7-9 and TRBJ1-1; tentative D call: TRBD1 (5 bases). Germline assignment: CDR1 SEHNR and CDR2 FQNEAQ (reference sequence). Trimming removed 1 base at V and 5 bases at J, with 8 bases between. This CDR3 is 13 amino acids long. In DNA, the CDR3 is TGTGCCAGCAGCTTAGTTGGACAAACTGAAGCTTTCTTT. Amino acids: CASSLVGQTEAFF.

The chain combines TRBV11-2 with TRBJ2-2; 12 bases agree with TRBD1. From germline, CDR1 is SGHAT and CDR2 FQNNGV. The ends lost 4 bases at V and 5 bases at J; junction bases unmatched: 8. The CDR3 totals 17 residues. The CDR3 is CASSWGQGALRTGELFF. CDR3 bases: TGTGCCAGCAGCTGGGGACAGGGGGCCTTAAGGACCGGGGAGCTGTTTTTT.

V gene TRBV27 combines with J gene TRBJ2-7; 8 bases are a match to TRBD1. The CDR3 sequence is 14 residues long. Germline CDR1 reads MNHEY; CDR2 reads SMNVEV (reference sequence). The V gene end was trimmed by 8 bases and the J gene end by 1 base; junction bases not matched to a gene: 7. CDR3 sequence (DNA): TGTGCCAGCCGAGGGACAGGACTTTCCTACGAGCAGTACTTC. Translating it yields CASRGTGLSYEQYF.

A few counts support this clone. The rearrangement joins TRBV10-3 to TRBJ2-1, with 9 nucleotides matching TRBD2. Germline V gene sequence: CDR1 ENHRY, CDR2 SYGVKD. The CDR3 consists of 17 residues. The trim removed 0 bases at V and 4 bases at J, leaving 7 bases unmatched. The CDR3 is CAISESGSGGQYNEQFF. The CDR3 coding sequence is TGTGCCATCAGTGAGTCAGGTAGCGGGGGTCAGTACAATGAGCAGTTCTTC.

The rearrangement joins TRBV5-1 to TRBJ2-5, with D unclear. Trimming took 1 base from V and 3 from J, leaving 16 bases between them. The germline CDR1 and CDR2 sequences are SGHRS and YFSETQ. This CDR3 is 16 amino acids long. This chain's CDR3 is CASSLSSSGLKETQYF. Here the CDR3 DNA reads TGCGCCAGCAGCTTGAGTAGTTCAGGCTTAAAAGAGACCCAGTACTTC.

The V call is TRBV12-3 or TRBV12-4, the J call TRBJ2-2; TRBD2 might be the D (5 bases). The CDR3 is made up of 13 amino acids. Trimming shortened V by 6 bases and J by 5 bases, and 10 bases separated the two germline ends. DNA of the CDR3: TGTGCCAGCAGGTGGACTCAAACCGGGGAGCTGTTTTTT. It encodes CASRWTQTGELFF.

This rearrangement joins TRBV15 to TRBJ1-1; 8 nucleotides agree with TRBD1. Germline assignment: CDR1 LNHNV and CDR2 YYDKDF (reference sequence). The CDR3 runs to 15 residues. Losses at the gene ends were 6 bases for V and 1 base for J; bases not matched to a gene: 7. CDR3 sequence (DNA): TGTGCCACCAGACCTCGACAGGGGACGAACACTGAAGCTTTCTTT. This codes for CATRPRQGTNTEAFF.

The chain joins TRBV27 to TRBJ1-5, with 7 bases fitting TRBD1. J lost 4 bases, V lost 9 bases, and 9 bases had no gene match. From germline, CDR1 is MNHEY and CDR2 SMNVEV (reference sequence). CDR3 size: 14 residues. The CDR3 is CASPTGTANQPQHF. CDR3 nucleotides: TGTGCCAGTCCTACCGGGACAGCTAATCAGCCCCAGCATTTT.

The chain's CDR3 is CASSLGQKTANYGYTF. Written as DNA, the CDR3 is TGTGCCAGCAGCTTGGGACAGAAGACAGCTAACTATGGCTACACCTTC. The chain combines TRBV5-6 with TRBJ1-2; possible D gene TRBD1, 5 bases. Germline CDR1 SGHDT, CDR2 YYEEEE. This CDR3 is 16 amino acids long. Trimming removed 0 bases from V and 0 bases from J, with 12 bases in between.

This sequence joins TRBV3-1 (or the pseudogene TRBV3-2) and TRBJ1-1; TRBD1 might be the D (5 bases). CDR3 length equals 14 residues. V lost 4 bases and J 3 bases, leaving 12 bases between the germline ends. CDR1 is LGHDT, CDR2 YNNKEL, per germline (reference sequence). The CDR3 region has the DNA TGTGCCAGCAGCCTCCGGGGGGGGGACACTGAAGCTTTCTTT. It yields the protein CASSLRGGDTEAFF.

The chain recombines TRBV7-2 with TRBJ1-1, with a tentative D call TRBD1 (5 bases). The germline V and J ends were trimmed by 5 bases and 0 bases, with 10 bases remaining between them. The V gene's germline CDR1 is SGHTA and CDR2 FQGNSA. CDR3 length equals 14 residues. CDR3 sequence: CASSTAGMNTEAFF. CDR3 in DNA: TGTGCCAGCAGCACCGCAGGGATGAACACTGAAGCTTTCTTT. The full variable domain, its missing parts supplied by reference TRBV7-2 and TRBJ1-1, is GAGVSQSPSNKVTEKGKDVELRCDPISGHTALYWYRQSLGQGLEFLIYFQGNSAPDKSGLPSDRFSAERTGGSVSTLTIQRTQQEDSAVYLCASSTAGMNTEAFFGQGTRLTVV.

The chain is built from TRBV11-3 and TRBJ2-1; 10 bases match TRBD2. CDR1 and CDR2 from the germline V gene are SGHNT and YENEEA. The trim removed 8 bases at V and 9 bases at J, leaving 13 bases unmatched. The CDR3 runs to 15 residues. CDR3 nucleotides: TGTGCCAGCCTCCCGGGGAGCGGGAGGGATGGTGAGCAGTTCTTC. This codes for CASLPGSGRDGEQFF.

This rearrangement joins TRBV5-6 to TRBJ1-1; no clear D gene. Deletions cut 4 bases from V and 6 bases from J, with 19 bases between. The CDR3 length is 15 residues. CDR1 is SGHDT and CDR2 is YYEEEE in the germline V gene. The CDR3 region has the DNA TGTGCCAGCAGCCGTTCTCCGCAAATAAACTCTGAAGCTTTCTTT. Amino acids: CASSRSPQINSEAFF.

The gene calls are TRBV7-9 and TRBJ1-1; D might be TRBD1 (5 bases). Deletions cut 5 bases from V and 4 bases from J, with 17 bases between. This CDR3 has 15 residues. Germline V gene data show CDR1 as SEHNR and CDR2 as FQNEAQ (reference sequence). DNA for the CDR3: TGTGCCAGCAGCCCCCGTTCCCCGGGGGGCACTGAAGCTTTCTTT. It is translated as CASSPRSPGGTEAFF.